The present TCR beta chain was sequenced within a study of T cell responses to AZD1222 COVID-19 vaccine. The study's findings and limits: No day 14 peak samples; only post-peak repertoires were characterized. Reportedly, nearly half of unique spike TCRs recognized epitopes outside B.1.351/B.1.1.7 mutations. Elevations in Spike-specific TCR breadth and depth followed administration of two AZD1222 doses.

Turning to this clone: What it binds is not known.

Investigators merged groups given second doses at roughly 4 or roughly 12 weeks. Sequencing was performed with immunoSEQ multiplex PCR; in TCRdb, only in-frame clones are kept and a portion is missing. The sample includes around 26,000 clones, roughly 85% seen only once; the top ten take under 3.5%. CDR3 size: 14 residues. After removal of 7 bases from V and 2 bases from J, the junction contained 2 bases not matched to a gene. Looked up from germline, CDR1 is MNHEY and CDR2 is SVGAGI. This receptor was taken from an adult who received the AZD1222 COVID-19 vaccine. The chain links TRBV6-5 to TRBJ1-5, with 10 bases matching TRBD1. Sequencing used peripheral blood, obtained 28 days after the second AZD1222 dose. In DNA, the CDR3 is TGTGCCAGCATGACAGGGGGCGGCAATCAGCCCCAGCATTTT. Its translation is CASMTGGGNQPQHF.